The sequence of this TCR beta chain was determined in a study of response to subunit inactivated influenza vaccine. This CDR3 has 13 amino acids. Germline lookup yields CDR1 LNHDA and CDR2 SQIVND (reference sequence). V lost 9 bases to trimming and J lost 5 bases; unmatched junction nucleotides: 6. In regard to this clonotype: Antigen unknown.

Study-wide findings and caveats: Each seasonal influenza vaccination recruits few new T cells, the authors suggested.

One entry per CDR3 protein, called by TCRdb with MiXCR from the RT-PCR reads. The data hold a few hundred thousand distinct CDR3 sequences, with about 15% observed a single time. Sequenced here: PBMCs from blood, sampled less than 13 days after vaccination. The receptor comes from a man in his forties or fifties who received an inactivated influenza vaccine. The V gene is TRBV19, the J gene TRBJ1-5; 8 nucleotides align to TRBD1. The CDR3 reads CASFQGADQPQHF. The CDR3 DNA reads as TGTGCCAGCTTCCAGGGGGCTGATCAGCCCCAGCATTTT.